This T cell receptor (beta chain) was retrieved from a study of T cell responses to AZD1222 COVID-19 vaccine. Some clones are missing from TCRdb's copy, which holds only in-frame ones; the method was immunoSEQ multiplex PCR. The table has some 130,000 clones, roughly 91% seen once. This CDR3 has 13 residues. Germline CDR1 reads LGHDT; CDR2 reads YNNKEL (reference sequence). Losses at the gene ends were 7 bases for V and 3 bases for J; bases not matched to a gene: 3. Second doses were pooled across both intervals (about 4 or about 12 weeks). On this clone itself: Antigen: not known.

Findings and limits, study-wide: Dominant at 160-218 and 743-854, vaccine-associated CD4 TCRs also spanned spike. Clonal diversity may have been underestimated, and the donors were mostly white British, with more females than males.

The rearrangement links TRBV3-1 (or the pseudogene TRBV3-2) to TRBJ2-5, with TRBD1 matching 9 bases. The source was peripheral blood, collected 28 days after the second AZD1222 dose. The TCR was taken from an adult who received the AZD1222 COVID-19 vaccine. In DNA, the CDR3 is TGTGCCAGCACCTGGACAGGGGAAGAGACCCAGTACTTC. Translation: CASTWTGEETQYF.